Listed below are T cell receptor beta chains from one sample, sequenced in a study of Ad26.COV2.S vaccination and SARS-CoV-2 variants. Assay: immunoSEQ multiplex PCR; the TCRdb copy retains only in-frame clones and omits some. The sample has about 680,000 clones; about 89% are singletons. Sequencing was performed on peripheral blood, taken in a trial of Ad26.COV2.S vaccine versus placebo. The receptors here all came from a person between 18 and 65 years old who received the Ad26.COV2.S COVID-19 vaccine or a placebo. The CDR3 runs from the conserved cysteine through the conserved F or W. Fields, in order: CDR3 length, V gene, J gene, D gene, clone size, CDR3 DNA, CDR3 protein. D genes are given only for firm matches. Not all rows give a size; the values are once, few, many and, for expanded clones, a class.

>13|TRBV5-6|TRBJ2-3|.|.
TGTGCCAGCGAAAATCTTAACACAGATACGCAGTATTTT
CASENLNTDTQYF
>18|TRBV6-2/TRBV6-3|TRBJ2-2|TRBD1|.
TGTGCCAGCAGTTACGACTGGGGACAGGGGGCATTCACCGGGGAGCTGTTTTTT
CASSYDWGQGAFTGELFF
>13|TRBV18|TRBJ1-1|.|.
TGTGCCAGCTCACCGAATAGTCCCACTGAAGCTTTCTTT
CASSPNSPTEAFF
>15|TRBV27|TRBJ1-5|TRBD1|.
TGTGCCAGCAGCCCCGGGACAGGGGTCAATCAGCCCCAGCATTTT
CASSPGTGVNQPQHF
>15|TRBV27|TRBJ2-3|TRBD1|.
TGTGCCAGCAGATATCGGACAGGTCGCACAGATACGCAGTATTTT
CASRYRTGRTDTQYF
>15|TRBV7-6|TRBJ1-6|.|.
TGTGCCAGCAAGAGGAGTAGGGGCGAAAATTCACCCCTCCACTTT
CASKRSRGENSPLHF
>13|TRBV5-4|TRBJ2-1|.|once
TGTGCCAGCACCAGACAGGATCGGAATGAGCAGTTCTTC
CASTRQDRNEQFF
>15|TRBV5-4|TRBJ2-1|TRBD2|.
TGTGCCAGCAGCACAGAAGCGGGAGTCTACAATGAGCAGTTCTTC
CASSTEAGVYNEQFF
>15|TRBV2|TRBJ2-7|TRBD1|.
TGTGCCAGCAGCGAGGACAGGGGGACCACCTACGAGCAGTACTTC
CASSEDRGTTYEQYF
>13|TRBV4-2|TRBJ2-1|.|.
TGTGCCAGCAGCCAAGACAGGGTCCATGAGCAGTTCTTC
CASSQDRVHEQFF
>12|TRBV30|TRBJ2-7|.|.
TGTGCCTGGCGGGGGAGCTCCTACGAGCAGTACTTC
CAWRGSSYEQYF
>14|TRBV6-5|TRBJ1-4|.|.
TGTGCCAGCAGTAGGGGGGGCGGCAATGAAAAACTGTTTTTT
CASSRGGGNEKLFF
>16|TRBV27|TRBJ2-2|TRBD1|.
TGTGCCAGCAGCGGAAACAGGGGGAGCTCGGTCGGGGAGCTGTTTTTT
CASSGNRGSSVGELFF
>13|TRBV2|TRBJ1-6|.|.
TGTGCCAGCAGAGAATACTATAATTCACCCCTCCACTTT
CASREYYNSPLHF
>15|TRBV6-2/TRBV6-3|TRBJ2-7|TRBD2|.
TGTGCCAGCAGCTTCCGCGGGACTAGCGTCCACGAGCAGTACTTC
CASSFRGTSVHEQYF
>15|TRBV7-8|TRBJ1-2|TRBD1|.
TGTGCCAGCAGCGACGGGGACAGGCGGCGGGAGGGCTACACCTTC
CASSDGDRRREGYTF
>14|TRBV29-1|TRBJ2-2|TRBD2|.
TGCAGCGTTAACCTAGCGGACCACACCGGGGAGCTGTTTTTT
CSVNLADHTGELFF
>15|TRBV5-1|TRBJ2-2|TRBD2|.
TGCGCCAGCAGCTTGGTCCCGGGACTAGAACGGGAGCTGTTTTTT
CASSLVPGLERELFF
>14|TRBV2|TRBJ2-7|TRBD1|.
TGTGCCAGCAGTGAACCGGCAGGGGGTCTCGAGCAGTACTTC
CASSEPAGGLEQYF
>16|TRBV4-1|TRBJ2-7|TRBD2|.
TGCGCCAGCAGCCATGGCACTAGCGGACGCTCCTACGAGCAGTACTTC
CASSHGTSGRSYEQYF
>11|TRBV3-1/TRBV3-2|TRBJ1-6|.|few
TGTGCCAGCAGCTCAGGGGCATCCCTCCACTTT
CASSSGASLHF
>13|TRBV7-9|TRBJ2-7|.|.
TGTGCCAGCAGCACCAAGGGGTCCTACGAGCAGTACTTC
CASSTKGSYEQYF
>17|TRBV5-1|TRBJ2-1|TRBD2|.
TGCGCCAGCAGCTCCTTAGTTGCGGGGGGCCTATACAATGAGCAGTTCTTC
CASSSLVAGGLYNEQFF
>15|TRBV11-1|TRBJ2-3|.|.
TGTGCCAGCAGCTTAGTTGGGACTAGCACAGATACGCAGTATTTT
CASSLVGTSTDTQYF
>16|TRBV7-3|TRBJ2-3|TRBD1|.
TGTGCCAGCAGCCACCAACGCCGGGGGACAGGAGATACGCAGTATTTT
CASSHQRRGTGDTQYF
>13|TRBV4-3|TRBJ2-7|.|.
TGCGCCAGCAGCCAAGAACACGTCTACGAGCAGTACTTC
CASSQEHVYEQYF
>17|TRBV4-3|TRBJ1-3|.|few
TGCGCCAGCAGCCAAGAGGTTGCGACTCGCTCTGGAAACACCATATATTTT
CASSQEVATRSGNTIYF
>13|TRBV5-4|TRBJ2-7|TRBD2|.
TGTGCCAGCAGCTTTAGCGGGACTTACGAGCAGTACTTC
CASSFSGTYEQYF
>15|TRBV5-8|TRBJ1-5|.|.
TGTGCCAGCAGCATGGGAAGATATAGCAATCAGCCCCAGCATTTT
CASSMGRYSNQPQHF
>14|TRBV6-6|TRBJ1-4|.|.
TGTGCCAGCAGGTCCACCTCAACTAATGAAAAACTGTTTTTT
CASRSTSTNEKLFF
>18|TRBV5-8|TRBJ2-6|.|once
TGTGCCAGCAGCCTGAACGGACGGCTCCTCTCTGGGGCCAACGTCCTGACTTTC
CASSLNGRLLSGANVLTF
>18|TRBV10-3|TRBJ2-7|TRBD2|.
TGTGCCATCAGTGAGTCCCGGCCAACTAGCGGGAGGATGCTCGAGCAGTACTTC
CAISESRPTSGRMLEQYF
>14|TRBV6-6|TRBJ2-2|.|once
TGTGCCAGCAGAACCGACTTGAACACCGGGGAGCTGTTTTTT
CASRTDLNTGELFF
>13|TRBV12-3/TRBV12-4|TRBJ2-3|.|.
TGTGCCAGCAGCCCCGCCCGACGCGATACGCAGTATTTT
CASSPARRDTQYF
>13|TRBV6-1|TRBJ2-1|.|.
TGTGCCAGCAGTGAAGCGCTTCTTGGCAGGGTGGTCTTC
CASSEALLGRVVF
>15|TRBV28|TRBJ2-4|TRBD1|.
TGTGCCAGCAGTTCTCGTTCCGGGACAGGGCGGAGGAGGAACTTC
CASSSRSGTGRRRNF
>15|TRBV20-1|TRBJ2-1|.|.
TGCAGTGCTAGTGGCCCTAGATACTCCTACAATGAGCAGTTCTTC
CSASGPRYSYNEQFF
>17|TRBV19|TRBJ1-4|.|many
TGTGCCAGTAGTATAGGGCGGACCCGCAGAGGGAGCGAAAAACTGTTTTTT
CASSIGRTRRGSEKLFF
>15|TRBV5-8|TRBJ1-1|.|.
TGTGCCAGCAGCTTGGGCGGGGGGTCGAGGACTGAAGCTTTCTTT
CASSLGGGSRTEAFF
>14|TRBV15|TRBJ1-6|.|many
TGTGCCACCAGCAGACAGGGTTATAATTCACCCCTCCACTTT
CATSRQGYNSPLHF
>18|TRBV5-4|TRBJ1-2|.|.
TGTGCCAGCAGCTTAGTCGGACAGACCTTTGCAAGATACCATGGCTACACCTTC
CASSLVGQTFARYHGYTF
>14|TRBV24-1|TRBJ2-2|.|few
TGTGCCACCAAGGGGGGCGCGAACACCGGGGAGCTGTTTTTT
CATKGGANTGELFF
>14|TRBV5-4|TRBJ1-1|.|.
TGTGCCAGCAGCCCGTTGACAAGGAACACTGAAGCTTTCTTT
CASSPLTRNTEAFF
>15|TRBV2|TRBJ1-3|.|.
TGTGCCAGCCGGGTGGGCAGAAGCTCTGGAAACACCATATATTTT
CASRVGRSSGNTIYF
>15|TRBV19|TRBJ1-5|.|.
TGTGCCAGTAATTGGGGCAGTATAGGCAATCAGCCCCAGCATTTT
CASNWGSIGNQPQHF
>15|TRBV19|TRBJ1-5|.|.
TGTGCCAGTAGTCCCCGTGGGGGGCTCAATCAGCCCCAGCATTTT
CASSPRGGLNQPQHF
>14|TRBV7-2|TRBJ2-7|.|few
TGTGCCAGCAGCTTAGACTACAGATTTAACGAGCAGTACTTC
CASSLDYRFNEQYF
>17|TRBV6-2/TRBV6-3|TRBJ2-6|.|.
TGTGCCAGCAGTCAACCCCCGGTCAGCTCTGGGGCCAACGTCCTGACTTTC
CASSQPPVSSGANVLTF
>14|TRBV5-4|TRBJ1-1|.|.
TGTGCCAGCAGCTTGCTGACAGCGAACACTGAAGCTTTCTTT
CASSLLTANTEAFF
>18|TRBV15|TRBJ2-7|TRBD1|.
TGTGCCACCAGCAGAGAGCCCGCCGGGACAGTTTTCTCCTACGAGCAGTACTTC
CATSREPAGTVFSYEQYF